This T cell receptor beta chain stems from a study of blood T cells in healthy people across ages. Study findings and constraints: Older age went with lower TCR beta diversity per million T cells, in a roughly linear way.

A second PCR of 7 to 11 cycles used a sample-barcoded 5' primer and a J-beta primer mix. A 12-random-nucleotide template-switch adaptor tagged each cDNA molecule. From the 5' RACE reads, TCRdb called clonotypes with MiXCR, one entry per CDR3 protein. This table holds hundreds of thousands of distinct CDR3 sequences, 20% to 25% found once. As regards this clonotype: Its antigen is still unknown.

The V end lost 3 bases, the J end lost 7 bases, and 19 bases lay between the germline ends. Germline V CDR1 and CDR2: DFQATT, SNEGSKA (reference sequence). CDR3 length equals 15 residues. V gene TRBV20-1 combines with J gene TRBJ2-1; the D is unclear. The specimen sequenced was blood. The clonotype originates from an older man in good health. CDR3 region: CSARVRPTQANEQFF. In DNA, the CDR3 is TGCAGTGCTAGGGTCCGACCGACTCAGGCTAATGAGCAGTTCTTC.